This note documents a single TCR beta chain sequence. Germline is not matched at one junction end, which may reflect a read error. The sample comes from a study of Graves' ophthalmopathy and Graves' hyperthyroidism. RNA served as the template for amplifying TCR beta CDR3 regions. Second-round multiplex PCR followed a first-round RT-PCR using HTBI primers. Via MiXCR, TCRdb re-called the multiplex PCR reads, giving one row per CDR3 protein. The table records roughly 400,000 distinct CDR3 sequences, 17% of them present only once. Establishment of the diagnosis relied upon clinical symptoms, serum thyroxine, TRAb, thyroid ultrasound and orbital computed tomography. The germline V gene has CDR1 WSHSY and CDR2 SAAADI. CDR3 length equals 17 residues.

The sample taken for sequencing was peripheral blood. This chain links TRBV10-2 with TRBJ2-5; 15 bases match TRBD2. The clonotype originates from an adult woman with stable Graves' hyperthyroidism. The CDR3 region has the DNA TGCGCCAGCGGCCCGGGACTAGCGGGAGGCTCCCAAAAGACCCAGTACTTC. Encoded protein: CASGPGLAGGSQKTQYF.